This is a list of T cell receptor beta chains from one sample in a study of early stage breast cancer tumors. Repertoires were generated with immunoSEQ multiplex PCR, while TCRdb's copy carries only in-frame clones and drops some. This sample has 55,000 to 70,000 clones, with 80% found just once. Sample: blood. These receptor sequences come from a person aged 35-55 years with breast cancer. CDR3s include the opening cysteine and the closing phenylalanine or tryptophan. The D gene is left open where the match is weak. Not all rows give a size; the values are once, few, many and, for expanded clones, a class.

>TRBV4-1|-|TRBJ2-1|-
CASSQPRDKNNEQFF
TGCGCCAGCAGCCAACCCCGTGACAAAAACAATGAGCAGTTCTTC
>TRBV18|-|TRBJ2-4|-
CASSPYTLAKNIQYF
TGTGCCAGCTCACCCTACACCCTCGCCAAAAACATTCAGTACTTC
>TRBV6-1|-|TRBJ1-5|-
CASIIQGSGNQPQHF
TGTGCCAGCATTATACAGGGATCGGGCAATCAGCCCCAGCATTTT
>TRBV5-1|TRBD2|TRBJ2-3|-
CASSLATAGGPDTQYF
TGCGCCAGCAGCTTGGCCACAGCGGGAGGGCCAGATACGCAGTATTTT
>TRBV6-5|TRBD1|TRBJ2-2|few
CASSYEQGVTGELFF
TGTGCCAGCAGTTACGAGCAGGGGGTTACCGGGGAGCTGTTTTTT
>TRBV21-1|-|TRBJ1-1|-
CASSKGWAGMVSGDTEAFF
TGTGCCAGCAGCAAAGGTTGGGCGGGGATGGTGTCGGGTGACACTGAAGCTTTCTTT
>TRBV18|-|TRBJ2-3|-
CASSPGQVGDTQYF
TGTGCCAGCTCACCCGGACAAGTCGGGGATACGCAGTATTTT
>TRBV30|-|TRBJ2-7|-
CASCGATYEQYF
TGTGCCTCCTGCGGGGCCACCTACGAGCAGTACTTC
>TRBV7-2|TRBD2|TRBJ2-1|-
CASSSGLGSGEQFF
TGTGCCAGCAGCTCGGGACTAGGGTCCGGTGAGCAGTTCTTC
>TRBV29-1|-|TRBJ2-7|-
CSVDGGAVREQYF
TGCAGCGTTGACGGGGGTGCAGTACGGGAGCAGTACTTC
>TRBV10-3|TRBD1|TRBJ2-2|-
CAINDRAGTGELFF
TGTGCCATCAACGACAGGGCGGGCACCGGGGAGCTGTTTTTT
>TRBV9|-|TRBJ1-2|-
CASSVDTLATRGGYTF
TGTGCCAGCAGCGTAGACACGCTGGCAACCCGGGGGGGCTACACCTTC
>TRBV30|-|TRBJ1-2|-
CAWSVLGEVGYTF
TGTGCCTGGAGTGTACTGGGGGAGGTTGGCTACACCTTC
>TRBV28|TRBD1|TRBJ1-2|-
CASSVVYRGQGYTF
TGTGCCAGCAGTGTTGTATACAGGGGGCAAGGCTACACCTTC
>TRBV14|TRBD1|TRBJ2-7|-
CASSQEGQRPEQYF
TGTGCCAGCAGCCAAGAGGGACAGCGACCCGAGCAGTACTTC
>TRBV29-1|-|TRBJ2-7|-
CSVGTLTSYEQYF
TGCAGCGTGGGGACATTAACCTCCTACGAGCAGTACTTC
>TRBV30|-|TRBJ2-1|-
CAWSPVGREQFF
TGTGCCTGGAGTCCGGTAGGGCGGGAGCAGTTCTTC
>TRBV29-1|TRBD2|TRBJ2-2|-
CSVEKLAGFTGELFF
TGCAGCGTTGAAAAACTAGCGGGATTCACCGGGGAGCTGTTTTTT
>TRBV7-6|-|TRBJ2-7|few
CASSPRQGGEQYF
TGTGCCAGCAGCCCAAGACAGGGAGGCGAGCAGTACTTC
>TRBV9|-|TRBJ1-2|-
CASSGGADYGYTF
TGTGCCAGCTCGGGGGGCGCGGACTATGGCTACACCTTC
>TRBV5-5|-|TRBJ1-3|-
CASSSWGAGNTIYF
TGTGCCAGCAGCTCCTGGGGGGCAGGAAACACCATATATTTT
>TRBV9|TRBD2|TRBJ2-3|-
CASSVGNSGRTDTQYF
TGTGCCAGCAGCGTAGGTAATAGCGGGAGGACAGATACGCAGTATTTT
>TRBV27|TRBD1|TRBJ1-2|-
CASSLSARDRKTF
TGTGCCAGCAGTTTATCAGCTCGGGACAGAAAAACCTTC
>TRBV28|-|TRBJ2-1|-
CASTSGDSSEQFF
TGTGCCAGCACCTCAGGGGATAGTAGTGAGCAGTTCTTC
>TRBV7-9|-|TRBJ1-1|-
CASSRLSGGRGEAFF
TGTGCCAGCAGCCGGCTCTCGGGGGGCCGGGGAGAAGCTTTCTTT